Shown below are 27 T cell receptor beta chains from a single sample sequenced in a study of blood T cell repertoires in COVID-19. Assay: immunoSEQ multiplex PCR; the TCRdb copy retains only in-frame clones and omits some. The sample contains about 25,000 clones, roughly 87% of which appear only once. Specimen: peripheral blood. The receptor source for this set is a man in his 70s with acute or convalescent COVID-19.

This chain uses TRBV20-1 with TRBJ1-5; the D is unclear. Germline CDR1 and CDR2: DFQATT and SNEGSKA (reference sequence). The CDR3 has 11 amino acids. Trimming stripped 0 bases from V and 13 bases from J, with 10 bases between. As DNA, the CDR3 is TGCAGTGCTAGAGATCCACATCAACAGCATTTT. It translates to CSARDPHQQHF.

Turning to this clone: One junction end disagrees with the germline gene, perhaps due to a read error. In nucleotides, the CDR3 is TGTGCCAGCAGGACTACCTTCAATGATTTAGTCTTC. Translated: CASRTTFNDLVF. The chain is built from TRBV3-1 (or the pseudogene TRBV3-2) and TRBJ2-1; maybe TRBD2 (5 bases). The CDR3 is 12 residues long. Germline V gene sequence: CDR1 LGHDT, CDR2 YNNKEL (reference sequence).

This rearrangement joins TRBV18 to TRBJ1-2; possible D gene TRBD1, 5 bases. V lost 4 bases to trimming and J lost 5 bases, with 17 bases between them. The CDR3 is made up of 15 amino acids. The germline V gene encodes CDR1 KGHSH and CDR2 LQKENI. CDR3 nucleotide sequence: TGTGCCAGCTCACGCGACGACAGTAAGATTTATGGCTACACCTTC. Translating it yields CASSRDDSKIYGYTF. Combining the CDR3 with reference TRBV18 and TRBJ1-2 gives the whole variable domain NAGVMQNPRHLVRRRGQEARLRCSPMKGHSHVYWYRQLPEEGLKFMVYLQKENIIDESGMPKERFSAEFPKEGPSILRIQQVVRGDSAAYFCASSRDDSKIYGYTFGSGTRLTVV.

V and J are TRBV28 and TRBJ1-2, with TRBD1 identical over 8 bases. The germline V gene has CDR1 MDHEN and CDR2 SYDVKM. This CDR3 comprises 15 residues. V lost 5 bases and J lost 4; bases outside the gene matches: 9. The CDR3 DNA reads TGTGCCAGCAGTACCCGACAGGGGAGTAGCTATGGCTACACCTTC. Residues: CASSTRQGSSYGYTF.

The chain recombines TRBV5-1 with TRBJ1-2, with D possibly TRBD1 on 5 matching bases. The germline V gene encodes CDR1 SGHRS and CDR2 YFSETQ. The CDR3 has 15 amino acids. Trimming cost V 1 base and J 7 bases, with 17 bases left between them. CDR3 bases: TGCGCCAGCAGCTTGTCAGGTCAGGGTGATCTTGGCTACACCTTC. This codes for CASSLSGQGDLGYTF.

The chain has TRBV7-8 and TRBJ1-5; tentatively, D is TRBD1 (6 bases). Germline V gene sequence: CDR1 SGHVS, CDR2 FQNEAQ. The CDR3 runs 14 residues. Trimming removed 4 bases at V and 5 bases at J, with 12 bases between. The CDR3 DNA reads TGTGCCAGCAGCTCACAGGGTAAGGATCAGCCCCAGCATTTT. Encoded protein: CASSSQGKDQPQHF. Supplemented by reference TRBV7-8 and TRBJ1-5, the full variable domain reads GAGVSQSPRYKVAKRGQDVALRCDPISGHVSLFWYQQALGQGPEFLTYFQNEAQLDKSGLPSDRFFAERPEGSVSTLKIQRTQQEDSAVYLCASSSQGKDQPQHFGDGTRLSIL.

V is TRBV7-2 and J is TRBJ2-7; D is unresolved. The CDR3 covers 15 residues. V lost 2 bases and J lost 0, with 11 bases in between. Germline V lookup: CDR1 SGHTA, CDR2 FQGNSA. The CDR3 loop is CASSLLLGTSYEQYF. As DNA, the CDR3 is TGTGCCAGCAGCTTATTGTTGGGCACCTCCTACGAGCAGTACTTC. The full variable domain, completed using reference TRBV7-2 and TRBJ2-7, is GAGVSQSPSNKVTEKGKDVELRCDPISGHTALYWYRQSLGQGLEFLIYFQGNSAPDKSGLPSDRFSAERTGGSVSTLTIQRTQQEDSAVYLCASSLLLGTSYEQYFGPGTRLTVT.

This chain's CDR3 is CASSLPSVGNQPQHF. For the CDR3, the DNA is TGTGCCAGCAGTTTACCGTCCGTTGGCAATCAGCCCCAGCATTTT. This chain connects TRBV28 to TRBJ1-5; no firm D call. Germline V gene sequence: CDR1 MDHEN, CDR2 SYDVKM. V lost 2 bases, J lost 2 bases, and 10 bases lay in between. CDR3 length equals 15 residues.

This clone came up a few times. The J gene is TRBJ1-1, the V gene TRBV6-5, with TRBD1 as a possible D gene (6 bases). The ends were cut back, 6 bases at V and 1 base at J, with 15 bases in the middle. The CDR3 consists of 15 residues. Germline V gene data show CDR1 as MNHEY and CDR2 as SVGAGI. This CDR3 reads CASSRAGVGNTEAFF. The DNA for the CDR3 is TGTGCCAGCAGCCGAGCAGGGGTGGGGAACACTGAAGCTTTCTTT.

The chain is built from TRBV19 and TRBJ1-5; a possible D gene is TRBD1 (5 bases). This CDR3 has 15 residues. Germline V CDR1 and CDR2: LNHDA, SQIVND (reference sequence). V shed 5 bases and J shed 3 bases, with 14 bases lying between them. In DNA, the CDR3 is TGTGCCAGTAGTCAAGGGGTGGGCCTCAATCAGCCCCAGCATTTT. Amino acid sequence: CASSQGVGLNQPQHF.

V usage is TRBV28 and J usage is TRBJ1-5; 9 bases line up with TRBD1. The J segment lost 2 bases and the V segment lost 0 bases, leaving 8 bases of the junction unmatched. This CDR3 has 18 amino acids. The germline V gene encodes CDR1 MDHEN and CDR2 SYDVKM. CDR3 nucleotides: TGTGCCAGCAGTTTATGGGGACAGGGAATATCGGGCAATCAGCCCCAGCATTTT. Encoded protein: CASSLWGQGISGNQPQHF. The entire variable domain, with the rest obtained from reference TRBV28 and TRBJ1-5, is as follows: DVKVTQSSRYLVKRTGEKVFLECVQDMDHENMFWYRQDPGLGLRLIYFSYDVKMKEKGDIPEGYSVSREKKERFSLILESASTNQTSMYLCASSLWGQGISGNQPQHFGDGTRLSIL.

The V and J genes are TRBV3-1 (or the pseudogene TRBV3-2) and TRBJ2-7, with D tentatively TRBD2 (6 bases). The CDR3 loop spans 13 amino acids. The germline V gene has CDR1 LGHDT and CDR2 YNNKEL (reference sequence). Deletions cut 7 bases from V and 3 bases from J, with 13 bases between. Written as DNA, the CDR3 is TGTGCCAGCATGGGTCAGGGAGGCTACGAGCAGTACTTC. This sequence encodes CASMGQGGYEQYF.

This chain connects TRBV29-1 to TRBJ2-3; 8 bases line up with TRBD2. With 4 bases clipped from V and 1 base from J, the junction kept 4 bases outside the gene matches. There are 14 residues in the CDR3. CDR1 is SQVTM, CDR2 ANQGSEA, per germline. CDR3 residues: CSVVLAGRTDTQYF. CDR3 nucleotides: TGCAGCGTTGTTCTAGCGGGTCGCACAGATACGCAGTATTTT.

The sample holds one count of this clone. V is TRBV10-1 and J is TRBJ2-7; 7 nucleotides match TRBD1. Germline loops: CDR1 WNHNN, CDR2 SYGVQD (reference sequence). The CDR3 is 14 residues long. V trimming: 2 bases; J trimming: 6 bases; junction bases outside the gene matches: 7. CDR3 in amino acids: CASSEQTGIGEQYF. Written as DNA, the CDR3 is TGCGCCAGCAGTGAGCAGACAGGGATCGGCGAGCAGTACTTC.

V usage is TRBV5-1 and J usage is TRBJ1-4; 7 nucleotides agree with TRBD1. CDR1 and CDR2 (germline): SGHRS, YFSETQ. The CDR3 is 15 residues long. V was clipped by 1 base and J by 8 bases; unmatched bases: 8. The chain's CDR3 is CASSLRQGSGEKLFF. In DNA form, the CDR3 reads TGCGCCAGCAGCTTGCGACAGGGCAGTGGCGAAAAACTGTTTTTT.

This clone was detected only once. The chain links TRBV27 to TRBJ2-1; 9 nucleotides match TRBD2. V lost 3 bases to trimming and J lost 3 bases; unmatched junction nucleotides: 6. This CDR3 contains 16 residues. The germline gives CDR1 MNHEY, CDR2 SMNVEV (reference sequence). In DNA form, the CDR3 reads TGTGCCAGCAGTTTCTGGCGGGAGGGCTACTACAATGAGCAGTTCTTC. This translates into CASSFWREGYYNEQFF.

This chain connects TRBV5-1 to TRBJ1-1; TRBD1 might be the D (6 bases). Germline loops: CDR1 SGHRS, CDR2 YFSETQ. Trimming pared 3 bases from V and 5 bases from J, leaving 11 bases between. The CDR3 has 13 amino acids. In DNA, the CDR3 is TGCGCCAGCAGCTCAGCAGGGGTTACTGAAGCTTTCTTT. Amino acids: CASSSAGVTEAFF.

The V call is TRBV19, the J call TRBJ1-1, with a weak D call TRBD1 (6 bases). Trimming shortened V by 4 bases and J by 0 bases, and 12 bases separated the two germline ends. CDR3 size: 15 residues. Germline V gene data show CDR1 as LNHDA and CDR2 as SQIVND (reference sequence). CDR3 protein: CASSSRQVMNTEAFF. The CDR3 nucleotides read TGTGCCAGTAGTAGCAGACAGGTAATGAACACTGAAGCTTTCTTT. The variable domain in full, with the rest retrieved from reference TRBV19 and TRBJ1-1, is DGGITQSPKYLFRKEGQNVTLSCEQNLNHDAMYWYRQDPGQGLRLIYYSQIVNDFQKGDIAEGYSVSREKKESFPLTVTSAQKNPTAFYLCASSSRQVMNTEAFFGQGTRLTVV.

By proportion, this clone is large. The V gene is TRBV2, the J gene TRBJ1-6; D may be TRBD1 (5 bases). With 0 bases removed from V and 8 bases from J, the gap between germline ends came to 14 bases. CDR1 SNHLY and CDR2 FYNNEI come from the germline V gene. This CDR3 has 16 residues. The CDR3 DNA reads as TGTGCCAGCAGTGAAGCCGTGGGGCTGGGGCATTCACCCCTCCACTTT. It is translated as CASSEAVGLGHSPLHF.

CDR3 region: CASSLEADYNEQFF. Written as DNA, the CDR3 is TGCGCCAGCAGCTTGGAAGCGGACTACAATGAGCAGTTCTTC. The J gene is TRBJ2-1, the V gene TRBV5-1; D perhaps matches TRBD2 (5 bases). The germline V gene has CDR1 SGHRS and CDR2 YFSETQ. Trimming took 0 bases from V and 3 from J, leaving 7 bases between them. The CDR3 contains 14 residues.

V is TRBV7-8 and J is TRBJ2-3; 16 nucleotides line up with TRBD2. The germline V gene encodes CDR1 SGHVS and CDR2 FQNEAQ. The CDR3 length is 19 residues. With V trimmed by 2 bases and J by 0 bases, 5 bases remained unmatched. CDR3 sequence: CASSLRGLAGGSSTDTQYF. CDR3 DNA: TGTGCCAGCAGCTTACGGGGACTAGCGGGAGGGTCTAGCACAGATACGCAGTATTTT.

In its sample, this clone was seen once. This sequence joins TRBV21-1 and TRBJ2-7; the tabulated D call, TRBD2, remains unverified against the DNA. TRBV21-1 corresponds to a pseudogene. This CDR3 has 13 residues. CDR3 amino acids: CASSSEREYEQYF. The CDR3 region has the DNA TGTGCCAGCAGCTCTGAACGGGAATACGAGCAGTACTTC.

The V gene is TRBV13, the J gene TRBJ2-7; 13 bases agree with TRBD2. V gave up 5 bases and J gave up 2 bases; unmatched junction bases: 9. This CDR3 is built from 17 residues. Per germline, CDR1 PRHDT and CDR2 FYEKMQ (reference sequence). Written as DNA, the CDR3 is TGTGCCAGCAGCCCATGGTCTGGGACTAGCGGGACCTACGAGCAGTACTTC. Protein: CASSPWSGTSGTYEQYF.

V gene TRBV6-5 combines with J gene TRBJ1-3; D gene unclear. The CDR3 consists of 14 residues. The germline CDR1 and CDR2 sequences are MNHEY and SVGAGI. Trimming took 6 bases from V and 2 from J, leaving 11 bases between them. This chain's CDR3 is CASSLGWAGNTIYF. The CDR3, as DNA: TGTGCCAGCAGCCTAGGCTGGGCTGGAAACACCATATATTTT.

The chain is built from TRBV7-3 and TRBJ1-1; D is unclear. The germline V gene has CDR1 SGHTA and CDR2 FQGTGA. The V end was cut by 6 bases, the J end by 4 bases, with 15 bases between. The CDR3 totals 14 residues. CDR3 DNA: TGTGCCAGCAGAGCCCTCCCGGGGAGCACTGAAGCTTTCTTT. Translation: CASRALPGSTEAFF.

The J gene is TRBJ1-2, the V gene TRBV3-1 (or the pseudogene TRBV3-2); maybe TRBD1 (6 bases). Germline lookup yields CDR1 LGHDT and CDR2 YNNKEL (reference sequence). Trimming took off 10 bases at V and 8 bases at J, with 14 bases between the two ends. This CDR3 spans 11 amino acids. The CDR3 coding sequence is TGTGCCATACAGGGTAGGAGCGGCTACACCTTC. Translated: CAIQGRSGYTF.

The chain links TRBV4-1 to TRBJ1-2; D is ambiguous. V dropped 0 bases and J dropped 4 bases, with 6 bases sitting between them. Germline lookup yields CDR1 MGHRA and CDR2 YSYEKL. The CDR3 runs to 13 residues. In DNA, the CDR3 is TGCGCCAGCAGCCAAGATTTAGTCTATGGCTACACCTTC. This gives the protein CASSQDLVYGYTF.